These T cell receptor beta chains were read from a single sample in a study of metastatic and nonmetastatic thyroid tumors. MiXCR re-clonotyped the PCR reads for TCRdb. In the table there are about 28,000 clones, under 20% of which are singletons. Sequenced material: blood. The source of these receptors is a female donor with papillary thyroid cancer or a benign thyroid nodule (not recorded which). Some clones in this sample may be carry-over from other donors' samples. CDR3s include the opening cysteine and the closing phenylalanine or tryptophan. The order of the fields is CDR3 DNA, CDR3 protein, clone size, V gene, J gene, D gene. D genes are given only for firm matches. Not every row has a clone size; where given, it reads once, few, many or a size class.

cdr3_nt: TGTGTCAGCAGCTCAACCTGGGACCATAAAACGGGAGATACGCAGTATTTT
cdr3_aa: CVSSSTWDHKTGDTQYF
clone_size: -
v_call: TRBV11-2
j_call: TRBJ2-3
d_call: -

cdr3_nt: TGCGCCAGCAGCTCCGGGAGCTTTTCCTACAATGAGCAGTTCTTC
cdr3_aa: CASSSGSFSYNEQFF
clone_size: many
v_call: TRBV5-1
j_call: TRBJ2-1
d_call: -

cdr3_nt: TGTGCCAGCAGGTACACCGGGACAGGATATTCACCCCTCCACTTT
cdr3_aa: CASRYTGTGYSPLHF
clone_size: many
v_call: TRBV12-3/TRBV12-4
j_call: TRBJ1-6
d_call: TRBD1

cdr3_nt: TGCGCCAGCAGTTACCTAACAACTAATGAAAAACTGTTTTTT
cdr3_aa: CASSYLTTNEKLFF
clone_size: many
v_call: TRBV6-2/TRBV6-3
j_call: TRBJ1-4
d_call: -

cdr3_nt: TGTGCCAGCAGCCAAGAAGGAAGCGGGGGGACCAGCTCCTACGAGCAGTACTTC
cdr3_aa: CASSQEGSGGTSSYEQYF
clone_size: few
v_call: TRBV4-2
j_call: TRBJ2-7
d_call: TRBD2

cdr3_nt: TGCAGTGCCCAAGGACTAGCGCACTACAATGAGCAGTTCTTC
cdr3_aa: CSAQGLAHYNEQFF
clone_size: many
v_call: TRBV20-1
j_call: TRBJ2-1
d_call: TRBD2

cdr3_nt: TGCAGTGCTGGGACTGTGGGAAAACTGTTTTTT
cdr3_aa: CSAGTVGKLFF
clone_size: many
v_call: TRBV20-1
j_call: TRBJ1-4
d_call: -

cdr3_nt: TGTGCCAGCGCCCGTTGGGGGTCCGGAACATATACTCAGTATTTT
cdr3_aa: CASARWGSGTYTQYF
clone_size: few
v_call: TRBV6-1
j_call: TRBJ2-3
d_call: -

cdr3_nt: TGTGCCAGCAGACAGCAGATGAACACTGAAGCTTTCTTT
cdr3_aa: CASRQQMNTEAFF
clone_size: many
v_call: TRBV2
j_call: TRBJ1-1
d_call: -

cdr3_nt: TGCGCCAGCAGCTTGGCCGCTAGCGGGGGTTCCTTGGATACGCAGTATTTT
cdr3_aa: CASSLAASGGSLDTQYF
clone_size: -
v_call: TRBV5-1
j_call: TRBJ2-3
d_call: TRBD2

cdr3_nt: TGTGCCAGCAGCCCCCAGGGGGCCACTTATAGCACAGATACGCAGTATTTT
cdr3_aa: CASSPQGATYSTDTQYF
clone_size: -
v_call: TRBV11-1
j_call: TRBJ2-3
d_call: TRBD1

cdr3_nt: TGTGCCAGCAGCCGAGGACAGGGAGGATACTCTGGAAACACCATATATTTT
cdr3_aa: CASSRGQGGYSGNTIYF
clone_size: many
v_call: TRBV7-6
j_call: TRBJ1-3
d_call: TRBD1

cdr3_nt: TGTGCCACCAGTGACAGGCCTCTCAATGAGCAGTTCTTC
cdr3_aa: CATSDRPLNEQFF
clone_size: medium-sized
v_call: TRBV24-1
j_call: TRBJ2-1
d_call: -

cdr3_nt: TGTGCCAGCAGTCTCGGACAGTGGACTAATGAAAAACTGTTTTTT
cdr3_aa: CASSLGQWTNEKLFF
clone_size: -
v_call: TRBV27
j_call: TRBJ1-4
d_call: -

cdr3_nt: TGTGCCAGCAGCCCACAGGAGTCCTGGGGCTACACCTTC
cdr3_aa: CASSPQESWGYTF
clone_size: -
v_call: TRBV6-1
j_call: TRBJ1-2
d_call: -

cdr3_nt: TGTGCCAGCAGCTTAGAGGCCGTGAACACTGAAGCTTTCTTT
cdr3_aa: CASSLEAVNTEAFF
clone_size: -
v_call: TRBV7-6
j_call: TRBJ1-1
d_call: -

cdr3_nt: TGTGCCAGCAGCTTAGATGACAGGGTAATTTACGAGCAGTACTTC
cdr3_aa: CASSLDDRVIYEQYF
clone_size: -
v_call: TRBV7-8
j_call: TRBJ2-7
d_call: TRBD1

cdr3_nt: TGTGCCAGCAGCCAAGCTTTTTCAGGGGGCACTGAAGCTTTCTTT
cdr3_aa: CASSQAFSGGTEAFF
clone_size: many
v_call: TRBV3-1
j_call: TRBJ1-1
d_call: TRBD1

cdr3_nt: TGTGCCAGCAGCTACTCGGGCCCTATGGGGTGTAGGAGTTCACCCCTCCACTTT
cdr3_aa: CASSYSGPMGCRSSPLHF
clone_size: -
v_call: TRBV6-2/TRBV6-3
j_call: TRBJ1-6
d_call: -

cdr3_nt: TGTGCCAGCAGCCAAGGTGATTCAGGGTCCTACGAGCAGTACTTC
cdr3_aa: CASSQGDSGSYEQYF
clone_size: many
v_call: TRBV4-2
j_call: TRBJ2-7
d_call: -

cdr3_nt: TGTGCCAGCAGCCCTGGCGCTAGCGGCCAAGAGACCCAGTACTTC
cdr3_aa: CASSPGASGQETQYF
clone_size: few
v_call: TRBV7-3
j_call: TRBJ2-5
d_call: TRBD2

cdr3_nt: TGTGCCAGCAGCCCGGGGCACGATGACTACACCTTC
cdr3_aa: CASSPGHDDYTF
clone_size: many
v_call: TRBV7-6
j_call: TRBJ1-2
d_call: -

cdr3_nt: TGCGCCAGCAGCCCAGACAGGGGGCTACGCAATGAGCAGTTCTTC
cdr3_aa: CASSPDRGLRNEQFF
clone_size: many
v_call: TRBV5-1
j_call: TRBJ2-1
d_call: TRBD1

cdr3_nt: TGTGCCAGCAGTTTCCGGAGGGCTAGCACAGATACGCAGTATTTT
cdr3_aa: CASSFRRASTDTQYF
clone_size: many
v_call: TRBV12-3/TRBV12-4
j_call: TRBJ2-3
d_call: -

cdr3_nt: TGTGCCAGCAGCCAGGATCTAAGGGGAGATACGCAGTATTTT
cdr3_aa: CASSQDLRGDTQYF
clone_size: many
v_call: TRBV3-1
j_call: TRBJ2-3
d_call: -

cdr3_nt: TGTGCCAGCAGCGCCCAAGGAGGGGAAGAGACCCAGTACTTC
cdr3_aa: CASSAQGGEETQYF
clone_size: many
v_call: TRBV9
j_call: TRBJ2-5
d_call: -

cdr3_nt: TGTGCCAGCACCCCCCGGGTAACGGGCGTCAATGAGCAGTTCTTC
cdr3_aa: CASTPRVTGVNEQFF
clone_size: -
v_call: TRBV28
j_call: TRBJ2-1
d_call: -

cdr3_nt: TGCAGTGTTAGTGCTTACACGCGCGAGCAGTACTTC
cdr3_aa: CSVSAYTREQYF
clone_size: -
v_call: TRBV20-1
j_call: TRBJ2-7
d_call: -

cdr3_nt: TGTGCCAGCAGTCGCCTGACTGAACCCTACAATGAGCAGTTCTTC
cdr3_aa: CASSRLTEPYNEQFF
clone_size: -
v_call: TRBV12-3/TRBV12-4
j_call: TRBJ2-1
d_call: -

cdr3_nt: TGTGCCAGCAGACGCCCCACGGCGGGGGACTATGGCTACACCTTC
cdr3_aa: CASRRPTAGDYGYTF
clone_size: medium-sized
v_call: TRBV6-1
j_call: TRBJ1-2
d_call: -

cdr3_nt: TGTGCCCTTGGGTGGGACTCAGATACGCAGTATTTT
cdr3_aa: CALGWDSDTQYF
clone_size: -
v_call: TRBV28
j_call: TRBJ2-3
d_call: -

cdr3_nt: TGTGCCAGCAGTTTCGTGGGGGAATACAATGAGCAGTTCTTC
cdr3_aa: CASSFVGEYNEQFF
clone_size: -
v_call: TRBV28
j_call: TRBJ2-1
d_call: -

cdr3_nt: TGTGCCAGTAGTATAAGGGCGGCAGGGGGCCAATACGAGCAGTACTTC
cdr3_aa: CASSIRAAGGQYEQYF
clone_size: many
v_call: TRBV19
j_call: TRBJ2-7
d_call: TRBD1

cdr3_nt: TGTGCCAGCACCCGGACAGGCTACTATAATTCACCCCTCCACTTT
cdr3_aa: CASTRTGYYNSPLHF
clone_size: medium-sized
v_call: TRBV6-2/TRBV6-3
j_call: TRBJ1-6
d_call: TRBD1

cdr3_nt: TGTGCCAGCAGCTTAAGTCAGGGCAACTATGGCTACACCTTC
cdr3_aa: CASSLSQGNYGYTF
clone_size: many
v_call: TRBV13
j_call: TRBJ1-2
d_call: -

cdr3_nt: TGTGCCAGTAGTATAGATATAGGGGGCGCATCCAAAAACATTCAGTACTTC
cdr3_aa: CASSIDIGGASKNIQYF
clone_size: -
v_call: TRBV19
j_call: TRBJ2-4
d_call: TRBD1

cdr3_nt: TGTGCCAGTAGTACCGGGACAGGGGACTCACCCCTCCACTTT
cdr3_aa: CASSTGTGDSPLHF
clone_size: many
v_call: TRBV19
j_call: TRBJ1-6
d_call: TRBD1

cdr3_nt: TGTGCCAGCAGCTTAGGGCTGGGATCCTACAATGAGCAGTTCTTC
cdr3_aa: CASSLGLGSYNEQFF
clone_size: many
v_call: TRBV7-3
j_call: TRBJ2-1
d_call: -

cdr3_nt: TGTGCCAGCATTCCTACCCGCCCTCTCCCCTACGAGCAGTACTTC
cdr3_aa: CASIPTRPLPYEQYF
clone_size: many
v_call: TRBV12-3/TRBV12-4
j_call: TRBJ2-7
d_call: -

cdr3_nt: TGTGCCAGCAGCGTAGAAGGGAACCAAGAGACCCAGTACTTC
cdr3_aa: CASSVEGNQETQYF
clone_size: many
v_call: TRBV9
j_call: TRBJ2-5
d_call: -

cdr3_nt: TGTGCCATCAGTGAGTCAGGGAGCGGCACTGAAGCTTTCTTT
cdr3_aa: CAISESGSGTEAFF
clone_size: few
v_call: TRBV10-3
j_call: TRBJ1-1
d_call: -

cdr3_nt: TGTGCTAGTGGTTTGGCCGTTGCGGCAGGGGGCAAACCCCTCCACTTT
cdr3_aa: CASGLAVAAGGKPLHF
clone_size: -
v_call: TRBV12-5
j_call: TRBJ1-6
d_call: TRBD1

cdr3_nt: TGTGCCAGCAGCTTCGGGGTCAATCAGCCCCAGCATTTT
cdr3_aa: CASSFGVNQPQHF
clone_size: many
v_call: TRBV5-5
j_call: TRBJ1-5
d_call: -

cdr3_nt: TGTGCCAGCCGGGGGAACTCAGAGACCCAGTACTTC
cdr3_aa: CASRGNSETQYF
clone_size: -
v_call: TRBV2
j_call: TRBJ2-5
d_call: -

cdr3_nt: TGTGCCAGGAATCTGGTGGGTCGCGGGAGGGATACAAATCAGCAGTACTTC
cdr3_aa: CARNLVGRGRDTNQQYF
clone_size: -
v_call: TRBV28
j_call: TRBJ2-7
d_call: TRBD2

cdr3_nt: TGTGCCAGCAGTGGAGATATTGGGGTAGGCTCCTACGAGCAGTACTTC
cdr3_aa: CASSGDIGVGSYEQYF
clone_size: many
v_call: TRBV25-1
j_call: TRBJ2-7
d_call: -

cdr3_nt: TGCGCCAGCAGCGACGGGACCACCTACGAGCAGTACTTC
cdr3_aa: CASSDGTTYEQYF
clone_size: -
v_call: TRBV5-1
j_call: TRBJ2-7
d_call: -

cdr3_nt: TGCAGTGCTCCCGAAAGGCCAGGGGGCGCCGCTTTCTCTGGCTACACCTTC
cdr3_aa: CSAPERPGGAAFSGYTF
clone_size: many
v_call: TRBV20-1
j_call: TRBJ1-2
d_call: TRBD1

cdr3_nt: TGTGCCAGCAGATCCCCAGGAGGGATTTCACAAGATACGCAGTATTTT
cdr3_aa: CASRSPGGISQDTQYF
clone_size: medium-sized
v_call: TRBV6-2/TRBV6-3
j_call: TRBJ2-3
d_call: -

cdr3_nt: TGTGACGGTCACCGGGACGAATATGGCTACACCTTC
cdr3_aa: CDGHRDEYGYTF
clone_size: -
v_call: TRBV2
j_call: TRBJ1-2
d_call: -

cdr3_nt: TGTGCCAGCAGCTTTGCTGAGACAGCAGCCTACGAGCAGTACTTC
cdr3_aa: CASSFAETAAYEQYF
clone_size: -
v_call: TRBV7-2
j_call: TRBJ2-7
d_call: -

cdr3_nt: TGTGCCAGCAGCTTGGCCTTTGATGAGCAGTTCTTC
cdr3_aa: CASSLAFDEQFF
clone_size: -
v_call: TRBV5-5
j_call: TRBJ2-1
d_call: -